The rows below give T cell receptor beta chains drawn from one sample of a study of beta chain features in type 1 diabetes. Produced via immunoSEQ multiplex PCR; TCRdb's table is partial and in-frame only. The sample has about 160,000 clones, 9% to 12% seen once. The sample taken for sequencing was central memory CD4+ T cells from blood. The receptors come from a man aged 25 to 40 with type 1 diabetes. The CDR3 runs from the conserved cysteine through the conserved F or W. Each record gives: CDR3 protein, CDR3 DNA, V gene, D gene, clone size, J gene. D genes are given only for firm matches. Part of the rows lack a size; the others show once, few, many or a class for expanded clones.

CDR3: CSGVGGANSYEQYF
DNA: TGCAGCGGTGTAGGGGGTGCGAATTCCTACGAGCAGTACTTC
V: TRBV29-1
D: -
size: few
J: TRBJ2-7

CDR3: CASSPLGINGGEQFF
DNA: TGTGCCAGCAGCCCCCTCGGGATTAACGGGGGTGAGCAGTTCTTC
V: TRBV13
D: -
size: -
J: TRBJ2-1

CDR3: CASSLGPLAGGYNEQFF
DNA: TGTGCCAGCAGCTTAGGACCTCTAGCGGGAGGCTACAATGAGCAGTTCTTC
V: TRBV13
D: TRBD2
size: few
J: TRBJ2-1

CDR3: CAWSVGSASYNEQFF
DNA: TGTGCCTGGAGTGTTGGTAGCGCCTCCTACAATGAGCAGTTCTTC
V: TRBV30
D: -
size: few
J: TRBJ2-1

CDR3: CASSYGGNTEAFF
DNA: TGTGCCAGCAGTTACGGCGGGAACACTGAAGCTTTCTTT
V: TRBV6-6
D: -
size: few
J: TRBJ1-1

CDR3: CAWGPGGWEGETQYF
DNA: TGTGCCTGGGGGCCTGGCGGGTGGGAAGGGGAGACCCAGTACTTC
V: TRBV30
D: -
size: few
J: TRBJ2-5

CDR3: CSAERVRNEQFF
DNA: TGCAGCGCCGAACGTGTCAGGAATGAGCAGTTCTTC
V: TRBV29-1
D: -
size: few
J: TRBJ2-1

CDR3: CASNPETSGSMRELFF
DNA: TGTGCCAGTAACCCGGAGACTAGCGGGAGTATGAGGGAGCTGTTTTTT
V: TRBV19
D: TRBD2
size: -
J: TRBJ2-2

CDR3: CASGSPSGSMVDTQYF
DNA: TGCGCCAGCGGTTCCCCTAGCGGGAGTATGGTAGATACGCAGTATTTT
V: TRBV5-1
D: TRBD2
size: few
J: TRBJ2-3

CDR3: CATSRDDRLPYEQYF
DNA: TGTGCCACCAGCAGAGATGACAGATTGCCCTACGAGCAGTACTTC
V: TRBV15
D: -
size: -
J: TRBJ2-7

CDR3: CASSQDARLNQPQHF
DNA: TGCGCCAGCAGCCAAGATGCCAGGTTAAATCAGCCCCAGCATTTT
V: TRBV4-1
D: -
size: few
J: TRBJ1-5

CDR3: CASSLRQGKTDTQYF
DNA: TGTGCCAGCAGCCTGAGACAGGGGAAGACAGATACGCAGTATTTT
V: TRBV7-2
D: TRBD1
size: few
J: TRBJ2-3

CDR3: CASSVVASGSDEQYF
DNA: TGTGCCAGCAGCGTAGTGGCTAGCGGGAGCGACGAGCAGTACTTC
V: TRBV9
D: TRBD2
size: -
J: TRBJ2-7

CDR3: CASSRQQGAVNEQFF
DNA: TGTGCCAGCAGTCGTCAACAGGGAGCGGTCAATGAGCAGTTCTTC
V: TRBV27
D: -
size: few
J: TRBJ2-1

CDR3: CASSQATPAANTEAFF
DNA: TGTGCCAGCAGCCAAGCTACTCCCGCCGCGAACACTGAAGCTTTCTTT
V: TRBV4-2
D: -
size: few
J: TRBJ1-1

CDR3: CASSSGTGPYEQYF
DNA: TGTGCCAGTAGTTCCGGGACAGGGCCCTACGAGCAGTACTTC
V: TRBV19
D: TRBD1
size: few
J: TRBJ2-7

CDR3: CASSQRTAGEQYF
DNA: TGTGCCAGCAGCCAACGGACAGCGGGGGAGCAGTACTTC
V: TRBV6-5
D: -
size: -
J: TRBJ2-7

CDR3: CASSQDGGTGELFF
DNA: TGTGCCAGCAGCCAAGATGGCGGCACCGGGGAGCTGTTTTTT
V: TRBV4-2
D: -
size: few
J: TRBJ2-2

CDR3: CSVEGASTQETQYF
DNA: TGCAGCGTTGAGGGGGCTAGTACCCAAGAGACCCAGTACTTC
V: TRBV29-1
D: -
size: few
J: TRBJ2-5

CDR3: CAITAGVAETQYF
DNA: TGTGCCATCACAGCCGGGGTAGCAGAGACCCAGTACTTC
V: TRBV10-3
D: -
size: few
J: TRBJ2-5

CDR3: CSVDSRGNTEAFF
DNA: TGCAGCGTTGATAGCAGGGGAAACACTGAAGCTTTCTTT
V: TRBV29-1
D: -
size: -
J: TRBJ1-1

CDR3: CASSLDRGVSAFF
DNA: TGTGCCAGCAGCTTGGACAGGGGAGTGTCAGCTTTCTTT
V: TRBV5-6
D: TRBD1
size: few
J: TRBJ1-1

CDR3: CASSLKGQNTEAFF
DNA: TGTGCCAGCAGTTTGAAGGGACAGAACACTGAAGCTTTCTTT
V: TRBV28
D: -
size: -
J: TRBJ1-1

CDR3: CASSYGGERVQYF
DNA: TGTGCCAGCAGTTACGGGGGGGAGCGGGTTCAGTACTTC
V: TRBV6-6
D: TRBD2
size: -
J: TRBJ2-4

CDR3: CAISERQVSTDTQYF
DNA: TGTGCCATCAGTGAACGACAGGTTAGCACAGATACGCAGTATTTT
V: TRBV10-3
D: -
size: -
J: TRBJ2-3

CDR3: CAWSRDNYGYTF
DNA: TGTGCCTGGAGTAGAGATAACTATGGCTACACCTTC
V: TRBV30
D: -
size: -
J: TRBJ1-2

CDR3: CASSTDYNQPQHF
DNA: TGTGCCAGCAGCACGGACTACAATCAGCCCCAGCATTTT
V: TRBV7-3
D: -
size: -
J: TRBJ1-5

CDR3: CASSFGIAATYNEQFF
DNA: TGTGCCAGCAGCTTTGGGATAGCGGCCACCTACAATGAGCAGTTCTTC
V: TRBV5-4
D: -
size: few
J: TRBJ2-1

CDR3: CASSFLGTGNLYEQFF
DNA: TGTGCCAGCAGCTTCCTGGGGACAGGAAACCTCTATGAGCAGTTCTTC
V: TRBV7-2
D: TRBD1
size: -
J: TRBJ2-1

CDR3: CASSSVGGNEQFF
DNA: TGTGCCAGCAGCTCCGTGGGGGGGAATGAGCAGTTCTTC
V: TRBV7-9
D: TRBD2
size: -
J: TRBJ2-1

CDR3: CASSFTGGSNTEAFF
DNA: TGTGCCAGCAGCTTTACGGGGGGTTCGAACACTGAAGCTTTCTTT
V: TRBV5-6
D: -
size: -
J: TRBJ1-1

CDR3: CASSGSYDNEQFF
DNA: TGTGCCAGCAGTGGGAGTTACGACAATGAGCAGTTCTTC
V: TRBV2
D: -
size: few
J: TRBJ2-1

CDR3: CASSSGPANYGYTF
DNA: TGTGCCAGCTCATCAGGCCCTGCCAACTATGGCTACACCTTC
V: TRBV7-8
D: -
size: -
J: TRBJ1-2

CDR3: CASSAGQANQPQHF
DNA: TGTGCCAGCAGCGCCGGTCAGGCTAATCAGCCCCAGCATTTT
V: TRBV11-1
D: -
size: -
J: TRBJ1-5

CDR3: CASSQGQREYTIYF
DNA: TGCGCCAGCAGCCAGGGACAGAGGGAATACACCATATATTTT
V: TRBV4-3
D: TRBD1
size: few
J: TRBJ1-3

CDR3: CASSHDRGGDTGELFF
DNA: TGTGCCAGCAGCCACGACAGGGGCGGGGACACCGGGGAGCTGTTTTTT
V: TRBV14
D: TRBD1
size: -
J: TRBJ2-2

CDR3: CASTLAATYNEQFF
DNA: TGTGCCAGCACGCTAGCGGCTACCTACAATGAGCAGTTCTTC
V: TRBV2
D: TRBD2
size: -
J: TRBJ2-1

CDR3: CASILAGHDTGELFF
DNA: TGTGCCAGCATACTAGCGGGACACGACACCGGGGAGCTGTTTTTT
V: TRBV2
D: TRBD2
size: few
J: TRBJ2-2

CDR3: CASGPDRFRDTQYF
DNA: TGTGCCAGCGGCCCGGACAGGTTCCGAGATACGCAGTATTTT
V: TRBV27
D: TRBD1
size: -
J: TRBJ2-3

CDR3: CASSLPGQSENTQYF
DNA: TGTGCCAGCAGTCTTCCGGGACAGTCGGAGAATACGCAGTATTTT
V: TRBV2
D: TRBD1
size: -
J: TRBJ2-3

CDR3: CASSLSRGSEAFF
DNA: TGTGCCAGCAGCTTAAGCAGGGGTTCTGAAGCTTTCTTT
V: TRBV7-7
D: -
size: -
J: TRBJ1-1

CDR3: CASSPGQGLYEQYF
DNA: TGTGCCAGCAGTCCGGGACAGGGGTTGTACGAGCAGTACTTC
V: TRBV4-2
D: TRBD1
size: -
J: TRBJ2-7

CDR3: CASTGLLNRLDYGYTF
DNA: TGTGCCAGCACAGGACTTTTAAACCGACTTGACTATGGCTACACCTTC
V: TRBV13
D: -
size: -
J: TRBJ1-2

CDR3: CASTRGDSATEAFF
DNA: TGTGCCAGCACCCGAGGCGACAGTGCCACTGAAGCTTTCTTT
V: TRBV2
D: -
size: few
J: TRBJ1-1

CDR3: CASSLISGGEEQFF
DNA: TGTGCCAGCAGCCTCATCAGCGGGGGCGAGGAGCAGTTCTTC
V: TRBV5-6
D: TRBD2
size: few
J: TRBJ2-1

CDR3: CASSVLAGVIYNEQFF
DNA: TGTGCCAGCAGCGTTTTAGCGGGAGTAATCTACAATGAGCAGTTCTTC
V: TRBV9
D: TRBD2
size: -
J: TRBJ2-1

CDR3: CASSPIGVGRTDTDTQYF
DNA: TGTGCCAGCAGTCCTATTGGGGTTGGACGGACTGACACAGATACGCAGTATTTT
V: TRBV27
D: -
size: -
J: TRBJ2-3

CDR3: CASNQQGPGANVLTF
DNA: TGTGCCAGCAACCAACAGGGTCCTGGGGCCAACGTCCTGACTTTC
V: TRBV5-8
D: -
size: few
J: TRBJ2-6

CDR3: CASSLQKAGGETQYF
DNA: TGCGCCAGCAGCTTGCAAAAGGCGGGAGGGGAGACCCAGTACTTC
V: TRBV5-1
D: TRBD2
size: few
J: TRBJ2-5

CDR3: CASSSVSEAFF
DNA: TGTGCCAGCTCATCGGTTTCTGAAGCTTTCTTT
V: TRBV18
D: -
size: -
J: TRBJ1-1

CDR3: CASSSLAGQETQYF
DNA: TGCGCCAGCAGCTCACTAGCGGGGCAAGAGACCCAGTACTTC
V: TRBV5-1
D: TRBD2
size: -
J: TRBJ2-5